One sample yielded the 28 T cell receptor beta chains listed below, sequenced in a study of siplizumab effects on memory and regulatory T cells. TCRdb keeps only in-frame clones here, not all; method: immunoSEQ multiplex PCR. The table records about 56,000 clones, around 97% of them present only once. Sequencing was done on a sample of naive CD8+ T cells sorted from blood. The receptors stem from a human donor in good health.

This rearrangement joins TRBV27 to TRBJ2-5; D may match TRBD1 or TRBD2 (5 bases each). The V and J ends lost 6 bases and 1 base respectively, with 15 bases between them. The CDR3 is 15 residues long. The germline V gene has CDR1 MNHEY and CDR2 SMNVEV (reference sequence). This CDR3 reads CASSPLVRGQETQYF. CDR3 coding DNA: TGTGCCAGCAGCCCCCTGGTGAGGGGCCAAGAGACCCAGTACTTC.

This chain links TRBV27 with TRBJ2-1; 7 positions match TRBD1. Germline V gene data show CDR1 as MNHEY and CDR2 as SMNVEV (reference sequence). The CDR3 consists of 14 residues. Trimming at V came to 0 bases and at J to 9 bases, leaving 5 bases not matched to a gene. This chain's CDR3 is CASSLSEGGGEQFF. DNA for the CDR3: TGTGCCAGCAGTTTATCTGAAGGGGGCGGTGAGCAGTTCTTC.

The chain has TRBV7-2 and TRBJ1-5; unclear D gene. Germline CDR1 SGHTA, CDR2 FQGNSA. The CDR3 extends over 16 amino acids. Deletions cut 1 base from V and 1 base from J, with 11 bases between. The CDR3 DNA reads as TGTGCCAGCAGCTTAGAGCAGGTCGAAAGCAATCAGCCCCAGCATTTT. This translates into CASSLEQVESNQPQHF.

V and J are TRBV10-2 and TRBJ2-7, with D unresolved. V was pared by 3 bases and J by 3 bases, with 12 bases between. The CDR3 covers 14 residues. Germline values: CDR1 WSHSY, CDR2 SAAADI. The CDR3 is CASSDNGIFYEQYF. The CDR3 region has the DNA TGCGCCAGCAGTGATAATGGGATTTTCTACGAGCAGTACTTC.

V is TRBV4-2 and J is TRBJ2-5, with 7 bases fitting TRBD2. The CDR3 is 17 residues long. Germline trimming cut 0 bases from V and 0 bases from J; bases unmatched to any gene: 7. Germline V gives CDR1 LGHNA, CDR2 YNFKEQ. The CDR3 protein is CASSQEYGGSYQETQYF. The DNA for the CDR3 is TGTGCCAGCAGCCAAGAATACGGCGGGAGTTACCAAGAGACCCAGTACTTC.

This chain joins TRBV27 and TRBJ2-3, with 7 bases fitting TRBD2. The length of the CDR3 is 14 residues. Germline CDR1 reads MNHEY; CDR2 reads SMNVEV (reference sequence). V lost 4 bases, J lost 7 bases, and 8 bases stayed unmatched. The DNA of the CDR3 is TGTGCCAGCAGTTCCAGCGGGACTGGATATACGCAGTATTTT. Amino acid sequence: CASSSSGTGYTQYF.

Of note for this clone: Relative to the germline gene, one junction end is altered; a read error may explain this. The chain couples TRBV6-6 to TRBJ1-1, with D perhaps matching TRBD1 (5 bases). This CDR3 contains 12 residues. Germline assignment: CDR1 MNHNY and CDR2 SVGAGI (reference sequence). The CDR3 reads CASSSSGGDAFF. The CDR3 nucleotides are TGTGCCAGCAGTTCAAGTGGGGGTGACGCTTTCTTC.

This chain uses TRBV13 with TRBJ1-3; D unresolved. This CDR3 is built from 12 residues. V lost 2 bases and J lost 4, with 3 bases in between. Germline CDR1 PRHDT, CDR2 FYEKMQ (reference sequence). The CDR3 DNA follows: TGTGCCAGCAGCTTACCAGGAAACACCATATATTTT. Translated, it gives CASSLPGNTIYF. The entire variable domain, with the rest obtained from reference TRBV13 and TRBJ1-3, is as follows: AAGVIQSPRHLIKEKRETATLKCYPIPRHDTVYWYQQGPGQDPQFLISFYEKMQSDKGSIPDRFSAQQFSDYHSELNMSSLELGDSALYFCASSLPGNTIYFGEGSWLTVV.

The chain joins TRBV5-1 to TRBJ1-1, with D unresolved. V was trimmed by 7 bases and J by 2 bases, leaving 12 bases between them. Germline CDR1 SGHRS, CDR2 YFSETQ. The CDR3 extends over 13 amino acids. The CDR3 DNA sequence: TGCGCCAGCTCAACAGCTTTAAACACTGAAGCTTTCTTT. Amino acid sequence: CASSTALNTEAFF. Supplemented by reference TRBV5-1 and TRBJ1-1, the full variable domain reads KAGVTQTPRYLIKTRGQQVTLSCSPISGHRSVSWYQQTPGQGLQFLFEYFSETQRNKGNFPGRFSGRQFSNSRSEMNVSTLELGDSALYLCASSTALNTEAFFGQGTRLTVV.

V usage is TRBV9 and J usage is TRBJ2-2; D is possibly TRBD1 or TRBD2 (5 bases each). Germline V gene lookup returns CDR1 SGDLS and CDR2 YYNGEE. V was shortened by 4 bases and J by 5 bases, with 15 bases between the two germline ends. CDR3 length: 15 amino acids. DNA for the CDR3: TGTGCCAGCAGCACAGTCCCGGGACCGACCGGGGAGCTGTTTTTT. Translated: CASSTVPGPTGELFF.

The chain couples TRBV6-1 to TRBJ2-7, with 10 bases matching TRBD2. With V trimmed by 9 bases and J by 3 bases, 8 bases remained unmatched. The germline V gene encodes CDR1 MNHNS and CDR2 SASEGT. This CDR3 region has 14 residues. CDR3 protein: CASFPGLANYEQYF. CDR3 in DNA: TGTGCCAGTTTCCCGGGACTAGCGAACTACGAGCAGTACTTC.

This clone was detected only once. V and J are TRBV7-3 and TRBJ2-1; no reliable D call. The CDR3 extends over 12 amino acids. CDR1 is SGHTA and CDR2 is FQGTGA in the germline V gene. Trimming cost V 5 bases and J 6 bases, with 8 bases left between them. The CDR3 nucleotides read TGTGCCAGCAGCCCGGGTCCCAATGAGCAGTTCTTC. Its protein product is CASSPGPNEQFF.

The CDR3 protein is CASSQDISEQFF. DNA for the CDR3: TGTGCCAGCAGTCAGGACATTTCTGAGCAGTTCTTC. V and J are TRBV6-5 and TRBJ2-1, with a possible D match to TRBD1 (5 bases). With 5 bases removed from V and 9 bases from J, the gap between germline ends came to 11 bases. The CDR3 length is 12 residues. Germline V gene sequence: CDR1 MNHEY, CDR2 SVGAGI.

The chain has TRBV2 and TRBJ2-7, with TRBD2 as a possible D gene (5 bases). The CDR3 has 15 amino acids. CDR1 SNHLY and CDR2 FYNNEI come from the germline V gene. Trimming stripped 10 bases from V and 5 bases from J, with 24 bases between. The CDR3 spells CATPSGSEAIHEQYF. The CDR3 nucleotides read TGTGCCACCCCGAGCGGTAGCGAGGCGATCCACGAGCAGTACTTC. Variable domain in full (rest from reference TRBV2 and TRBJ2-7): EPEVTQTPSHQVTQMGQEVILRCVPISNHLYFYWYRQILGQKVEFLVSFYNNEISEKSEIFDDQFSVERPDGSNFTLKIRSTKLEDSAMYFCATPSGSEAIHEQYFGPGTRLTVT.

For this clone: At one end the junction does not follow the germline gene, possibly because of a read error. This sequence joins TRBV5-6 and TRBJ2-2, with D possibly TRBD2 on 6 matching bases. This CDR3 is 18 amino acids long. The germline gives CDR1 SGHDT, CDR2 YYEEEE. The CDR3 protein is CASSLGRLAGRNIGELFF. The CDR3 region has the DNA TGTGCCAGCAGCTTGGGAAGGTTGGCAGGGAGGAACATCGGGGAGCTGTTTTTT. The full variable domain, in which reference TRBV5-6 and TRBJ2-2 provide the parts outside the CDR3, is DAGVTQSPTHLIKTRGQQVTLRCSPKSGHDTVSWYQQALGQGPQFIFQYYEEEERQRGNFPDRFSGHQFPNYSSELNVNALLLGDSALYLCASSLGRLAGRNIGELFFGEGSRLTVL.

This clone was seen once. This rearrangement joins TRBV7-8 to TRBJ2-7; D ambiguous. V shed 6 bases and J shed 4 bases, with 19 bases lying between them. From germline, CDR1 is SGHVS and CDR2 FQNEAQ. This CDR3 has 15 amino acids. The DNA for the CDR3 is TGTGCCAGCAGTCCCGGGCCGCTGGGCGCATACGAGCAGTACTTC. Protein: CASSPGPLGAYEQYF.

The rearrangement joins TRBV7-2 to TRBJ1-1; 9 bases are a match to TRBD1. V gave up 1 base and J gave up 5 bases; unmatched junction bases: 5. The CDR3 totals 15 residues. Germline V gene lookup returns CDR1 SGHTA and CDR2 FQGNSA. CDR3 nucleotides: TGTGCCAGCAGCTTAGGCCCGGGACAGGGAACTGAAGCTTTCTTT. Translated, it gives CASSLGPGQGTEAFF.

The gene calls are TRBV27 and TRBJ1-1; 10 bases agree with TRBD1. There are 16 residues in the CDR3. V shed 5 bases, J shed 4 bases, and the junction held 10 bases outside the gene matches. CDR1 is MNHEY, CDR2 SMNVEV, per germline (reference sequence). CDR3 amino acids: CASSPRDRGEGTEAFF. In nucleotides, the CDR3 is TGTGCCAGCAGTCCCCGGGACAGGGGAGAGGGCACTGAAGCTTTCTTT.

V gene TRBV11-1 combines with J gene TRBJ2-7, with D possibly called TRBD1 or TRBD2 (5 bases each). Germline V gene data show CDR1 as SGHAT and CDR2 as FQDESV (reference sequence). Trimming cost V 0 bases and J 3 bases, with 15 bases left between them. This CDR3 has 16 residues. CDR3 loop: CASSLAISGRIYEQYF. In nucleotides, the CDR3 is TGTGCCAGCAGCTTAGCCATTTCGGGACGGATCTACGAGCAGTACTTC.

This chain connects TRBV27 to TRBJ2-7, with TRBD2 matching 8 bases. Trimming cost V 1 base and J 5 bases; bases outside gene matches: 19. This CDR3 has 19 amino acids. CDR1 and CDR2 (germline): MNHEY, SMNVEV (reference sequence). CDR3 sequence (DNA): TGTGCCAGCAGTTTATATGGGGCTAGCGGGTTGCGCGATGGCCACGAGCAGTACTTC. This encodes CASSLYGASGLRDGHEQYF.

The chain couples TRBV6-1 to TRBJ2-1; 10 bases line up with TRBD2. The CDR3 contains 15 residues. CDR1 and CDR2 (germline): MNHNS, SASEGT. With V trimmed by 1 base and J by 8 bases, 5 bases remained unmatched. The CDR3: CASSEVLAGDHEQFF. CDR3 bases: TGTGCCAGCAGTGAAGTGCTAGCGGGAGATCATGAGCAGTTCTTC.

This clone was recorded only once. The genes are TRBV9 and TRBJ2-7, with D possibly matching TRBD1 (5 bases). Trimming stripped 2 bases from V and 3 bases from J, with 15 bases between. Germline CDR1 is SGDLS and CDR2 is YYNGEE. CDR3 length equals 15 residues. The CDR3 nucleotides read TGTGCCAGCAGCGTTGGCCAGGGCCCTCACTACGAGCAGTACTTC. Amino acids: CASSVGQGPHYEQYF.

This clone has a single count. The V call is TRBV29-1, the J call TRBJ1-2, with D unresolved. The CDR3 spans 10 residues. V was clipped by 4 bases and J by 8 bases, with 8 bases between them. Germline V gene data show CDR1 as SQVTM and CDR2 as ANQGSEA. As DNA, the CDR3 is TGCAGCGTTGTCCCTTGGGGCTACACCTTC. As protein: CSVVPWGYTF.

This clone was observed a single time. The chain uses TRBV7-8 and TRBJ2-7; TRBD1 matches 8 bases. The ends lost 5 bases at V and 3 bases at J; junction bases unmatched: 6. CDR1 is SGHVS, CDR2 FQNEAQ, per germline. The CDR3 has 14 residues. The CDR3, as DNA: TGTGCCAGCAGCCCCTCGGACAGGGTCTACGAGCAGTACTTC. Amino acid sequence: CASSPSDRVYEQYF. Using reference TRBV7-8 and TRBJ2-7 for the parts outside the CDR3, the full variable domain is GAGVSQSPRYKVAKRGQDVALRCDPISGHVSLFWYQQALGQGPEFLTYFQNEAQLDKSGLPSDRFFAERPEGSVSTLKIQRTQQEDSAVYLCASSPSDRVYEQYFGPGTRLTVT.

This clone is a singleton in its sample. In DNA, the CDR3 is TGTGCCAGCAGTCCCGGGACAGGAGACTACGAGCAGTACTTC. Protein sequence: CASSPGTGDYEQYF. V gene TRBV6-5 combines with J gene TRBJ2-7, with 8 bases aligning to TRBD1. This CDR3 has 14 amino acids. CDR1 and CDR2 from the germline V gene are MNHEY and SVGAGI. J gave up 3 bases and V 5 bases, and 6 bases lay outside the gene matches.

The genes are TRBV27 and TRBJ2-2; 8 nucleotides align to TRBD1. The CDR3 covers 15 residues. V lost 7 bases to trimming and J lost 1 base; unmatched junction nucleotides: 5. Per the germline V gene, CDR1 is MNHEY and CDR2 is SMNVEV (reference sequence). CDR3 protein: CASTSGTGNTGELFF. The CDR3, as DNA: TGTGCCAGCACATCCGGGACAGGGAACACCGGGGAGCTGTTTTTT.

The chain recombines TRBV27 with TRBJ2-1; D not resolved. Trimming removed 3 bases from V and 9 bases from J, with 12 bases in between. Germline V lookup: CDR1 MNHEY, CDR2 SMNVEV (reference sequence). The CDR3 loop spans 13 amino acids. CDR3 region: CASSFSYTAEQFF. In DNA, the CDR3 is TGTGCCAGCAGTTTCAGTTACACCGCTGAGCAGTTCTTC.

The CDR3 nucleotides are TGTGCCAGCACTGAGACAGGATACACTGAAGCTTTCTTT. Protein product: CASTETGYTEAFF. This chain links TRBV25-1 with TRBJ1-1; tentatively, D is TRBD1 (6 bases). CDR1 is MGHDK and CDR2 is SYGVNS in the germline V gene. Trimming took 7 bases from V and 3 from J, leaving 12 bases between them. This CDR3 contains 13 residues.